The clone carrying this T cell receptor (beta chain) came up a few times. Its target is unknown. This specimen comes from a study of regulatory T cells in long-lasting Graves disease. Study results and limitations: Clonotypes that were public and shared totalled around 2,700 in persistent patients versus roughly 1,000 in new patients. Segments TRBV28, TRBJ1-2 and TRBJ2-5 showed preferential usage in persistent disease.

This CDR3 has 12 residues. The V and J ends lost 6 bases and 6 bases respectively, with 9 bases between them. Germline-derived CDR1 and CDR2 are LNHDA and SQIVND (reference sequence). HTBI primers from iRepertoire and Arm-PCR of CDR3 regions yielded the TCR beta libraries. In the original processing: From all samples, identification returned 14 TRBJ and around 62 TRBV segments. One entry per CDR3 protein, called by TCRdb with MiXCR from the multiplex PCR reads. TCRdb, not the authors, supplied the V and J calls. The sample has a few hundred thousand distinct CDR3 sequences, around 22% seen once. Time point specified: persistent/refractory GD, antithyroid drugs over 5 years with positive TRAb. After RNA was extracted from PBMCs, the TCR library was made from it. Roughly 8.4 milliliters of peripheral blood were drawn into EDTA tubes.

The starting material was peripheral blood mononuclear cells (PBMCs), obtained when the disease was refractory, from a patient treated with antithyroid drugs. The sequence came from a female donor with Graves disease. The genes are TRBV19 and TRBJ2-1; weak D call: TRBD1 (5 bases). This CDR3 is CASRTAGNEQFF. CDR3 nucleotides: TGTGCCAGTAGGACAGCTGGCAATGAGCAGTTCTTC.